Each of the 24 T cell receptor beta chains below was sequenced from the same sample in a study of T cell repertoires in cytomegalovirus infection. For these receptors, no antigen is known. TCRdb reprocessed the reads with MiXCR, giving one entry per CDR3 protein. The sample has roughly 860,000 distinct CDR3 sequences; about 33% are singletons. Sequenced material: cultured CD8+ T cells from PBMCs, taken from culture after CMV antigen stimulation. The receptors come from a human donor in good health (CMV status not recorded). Some clones in this sample may be carry-over from other donors' samples.

This sequence joins TRBV7-9 and TRBJ2-2, with D unresolved. Germline V gene lookup returns CDR1 SEHNR and CDR2 FQNEAQ (reference sequence). The CDR3 spans 11 residues. Trimming took off 10 bases at V and 8 bases at J, with 11 bases between the two ends. DNA of the CDR3: TGTGCCACCTATCCTGGTGGGGAGCTGTTTTTT. It translates to CATYPGGELFF. The full variable domain, with the rest looked up from reference TRBV7-9 and TRBJ2-2, is DTGVSQNPRHKITKRGQNVTFRCDPISEHNRLYWYRQTLGQGPEFLTYFQNEAQLEKSRLLSDRFSAERPKGSFSTLEIQRTEQGDSAMYLCATYPGGELFFGEGSRLTVL.

This clonotype occurred a few times. J is TRBJ2-2 and V is TRBV4-3, with D perhaps being TRBD1 or TRBD2 (5 bases each). CDR3 length: 15 residues. V lost 0 bases, J lost 5 bases, and 10 bases lay in between. Germline CDR1 and CDR2: LGHNA and YSLEER. The CDR3 loop is CASSQDRGETGELFF. CDR3 coding DNA: TGCGCCAGCAGCCAAGACCGGGGCGAGACCGGGGAGCTGTTTTTT.

The V gene is TRBV6-6, the J gene TRBJ1-6; TRBD1 might be the D (6 bases). Germline V gene lookup returns CDR1 MNHNY and CDR2 SVGAGI (reference sequence). The CDR3 covers 15 residues. V lost 5 bases, J lost 7 bases, and 15 bases lay in between. The CDR3: CASSQWGGANSPLHF. The CDR3 DNA is TGTGCCAGCAGTCAATGGGGGGGGGCGAATTCACCCCTCCACTTT.

This clonotype was detected only once. The V gene is TRBV11-2, the J gene TRBJ2-7, with 7 bases identical to TRBD2. In germline, CDR1 is SGHAT, CDR2 FQNNGV. This CDR3 is 15 amino acids long. Trimming took 1 base from V and 2 from J; bases not matched to a gene: 5. The CDR3 bases are TGTGCCAGCAGCTTAGGAAGCGGGACCACCTACGAGCAGTACTTC. Translating gives CASSLGSGTTYEQYF.

This clonotype was picked up a small number of times. The chain is built from TRBV7-6 and TRBJ1-2; possible D gene TRBD1, 5 bases. With 7 bases removed from V and 8 bases from J, the gap between germline ends came to 11 bases. Germline V gene data show CDR1 as SGHVS and CDR2 as FNYEAQ. This CDR3 is 11 amino acids long. CDR3 in DNA: TGTGCCAGCACCCCCGGGGGGGGCTACACCTTC. It translates to CASTPGGGYTF.

The V and J genes are TRBV11-2 and TRBJ2-3; weak D call: TRBD1 (7 bases). Germline CDR1 and CDR2: SGHAT and FQNNGV. There are 16 residues in the CDR3. Trimming took 8 bases from V and 2 from J, leaving 20 bases between them. The CDR3 nucleotides read TGTGCCAGCCACAAATCAGGGGGGTTCCCCACAGATACGCAGTATTTT. Its translation is CASHKSGGFPTDTQYF.

This clonotype occurred many times. V usage is TRBV7-9 and J usage is TRBJ2-1; D assignment may be TRBD1 or TRBD2 (7 bases each). CDR3 length equals 13 residues. The V gene's germline CDR1 is SEHNR and CDR2 FQNEAQ (reference sequence). The V end lost 5 bases, the J end lost 9 bases, and 14 bases lay between the germline ends. The chain's CDR3 is CASSLPGGAEQFF. For the CDR3, the DNA is TGTGCCAGCAGCCTCCCAGGGGGGGCTGAGCAGTTCTTC.

The chain recombines TRBV5-1 with TRBJ2-6, with 7 positions matching TRBD1. Per germline, CDR1 SGHRS and CDR2 YFSETQ. J lost 4 bases, V lost 0 bases, and 7 bases had no gene match. The CDR3 consists of 17 residues. The CDR3: CASSLVIRGSGANVLTF. The CDR3 coding sequence is TGCGCCAGCAGCTTGGTAATCAGGGGGTCAGGGGCCAACGTCCTGACTTTC.

This clonotype was detected ten times or more. The V and J genes are TRBV7-6 and TRBJ2-3; the D call may be TRBD1 or TRBD2 (5 bases each). V was clipped by 1 base and J by 2 bases, with 7 bases between them. The CDR3 has 14 amino acids. Germline CDR1 is SGHVS and CDR2 is FNYEAQ. The CDR3: CASSLDGTTDTQYF. In nucleotides, the CDR3 is TGTGCCAGCAGCTTAGATGGGACCACAGATACGCAGTATTTT.

This clonotype was seen once. CDR3 residues: CASSYLNPHGGPYTDTQYF. CDR3 DNA: TGTGCCAGCAGCTATTTAAATCCCCACGGGGGCCCTTACACAGATACGCAGTATTTT. The gene calls are TRBV27 and TRBJ2-3; perhaps D is TRBD1 or TRBD2 (6 bases each). V lost 6 bases to trimming and J lost 2 bases, with 27 bases between them. The CDR3 spans 19 residues. Germline assignment: CDR1 MNHEY and CDR2 SMNVEV (reference sequence).

This clonotype has a handful of counts. The rearrangement links TRBV27 to TRBJ1-6; a weak D match, TRBD1 (5 bases). V was pared by 3 bases and J by 8 bases, with 14 bases between. The CDR3 runs to 15 residues. Germline values: CDR1 MNHEY, CDR2 SMNVEV (reference sequence). The CDR3 protein is CASSFGRGRDSPLHF. The CDR3 bases are TGTGCCAGCAGTTTTGGGAGGGGACGGGATTCACCCCTCCACTTT.

This clonotype was picked up a small number of times. The rearrangement links TRBV4-1 to TRBJ1-6; D remains unclear. Trimming left V 0 bases short and J 0 bases short, with 6 bases between. The CDR3 is 16 residues long. CDR1 MGHRA and CDR2 YSYEKL come from the germline V gene. The CDR3 nucleotides are TGCGCCAGCAGCCAAGAACCGAGCTCCTATAATTCACCCCTCCACTTT. Amino acids: CASSQEPSSYNSPLHF.

This clonotype was found many times. V gene TRBV7-8 combines with J gene TRBJ1-5; no clear D. In germline, CDR1 is SGHVS, CDR2 FQNEAQ. The CDR3 totals 14 residues. The V gene lost 1 base and the J gene lost 3 bases, with 7 bases spanning the gap. The DNA for the CDR3 is TGTGCCAGCAGCTTAGGGCAGTACAATCAGCCCCAGCATTTT. Protein: CASSLGQYNQPQHF. The whole variable domain, remainder taken from reference TRBV7-8 and TRBJ1-5, is GAGVSQSPRYKVAKRGQDVALRCDPISGHVSLFWYQQALGQGPEFLTYFQNEAQLDKSGLPSDRFFAERPEGSVSTLKIQRTQQEDSAVYLCASSLGQYNQPQHFGDGTRLSIL.

The chain couples TRBV5-1 to TRBJ1-2; D may be TRBD1 (6 bases). CDR1 and CDR2 (germline): SGHRS, YFSETQ. This CDR3 has 15 residues. The V gene lost 4 bases and the J gene lost 2 bases, with 15 bases spanning the gap. Here the CDR3 DNA reads TGCGCCAGCAGCCCCCTGGACAGAGGCAACTATGGCTACACCTTC. This translates into CASSPLDRGNYGYTF.

The chain employs TRBV12-5 and TRBJ2-1, with 14 bases that match TRBD2. J lost 10 bases, V lost 5 bases, and 10 bases had no gene match. This CDR3 has 16 residues. Germline lookup yields CDR1 LGHNT and CDR2 FRNRAP. The CDR3 DNA follows: TGTGCTAGTGGTCTTACGGGACTAGCGGGGGAGGAAGAGCAGTTCTTC. Amino acids: CASGLTGLAGEEEQFF.

The V call is TRBV7-6, the J call TRBJ1-1; 8 bases fit TRBD1. The CDR3 is made up of 15 amino acids. The V gene's germline CDR1 is SGHVS and CDR2 FNYEAQ. V shed 6 bases, J shed 4 bases, and the junction held 10 bases outside the gene matches. The CDR3 region is CASRKGQGSGTEAFF. The DNA for the CDR3 is TGTGCCAGCAGAAAAGGACAGGGCTCGGGCACTGAAGCTTTCTTT. Drawing the rest from reference TRBV7-6 and TRBJ1-1, the complete variable domain is GAGVSQSPRYKVTKRGQDVALRCDPISGHVSLYWYRQALGQGPEFLTYFNYEAQQDKSGLPNDRFSAERPEGSISTLTIQRTEQRDSAMYRCASRKGQGSGTEAFFGQGTRLTVV.

Regarding this clonotype: A much larger clone differs by one base, so this may be a read error. J is TRBJ2-1 and V is TRBV12-3 or TRBV12-4, with D hard to call. V was clipped by 5 bases and J by 4 bases, with 6 bases between them. CDR3 size: 12 residues. The CDR3 DNA follows: TGTGCCAGCAGTCAGATTTACAATGAGCAGTTCTTC. This sequence encodes CASSQIYNEQFF.

This clonotype was recorded at least ten times. This chain links TRBV7-8 with TRBJ2-2, with TRBD2 as a possible D gene (5 bases). Germline V gives CDR1 SGHVS, CDR2 FQNEAQ. The CDR3 has 14 amino acids. The V and J ends lost 5 bases and 5 bases respectively, with 12 bases between them. For the CDR3, the DNA is TGTGCCAGCAGCCGGGATCTACGGACCGGGGAGCTGTTTTTT. It codes for CASSRDLRTGELFF.

V and J are TRBV14 and TRBJ1-5; D ambiguous. The CDR3 has 16 residues. Germline V gene data show CDR1 as SGHDN and CDR2 as FVKESK. The ends were cut back, 1 base at V and 3 bases at J, with 13 bases in the middle. The CDR3: CASSQGAPGPNQPQHF. CDR3 DNA sequence: TGTGCCAGCAGCCAAGGGGCTCCAGGCCCCAATCAGCCCCAGCATTTT.

This clonotype was counted many times. V gene TRBV7-2 combines with J gene TRBJ1-1; 9 nucleotides agree with TRBD1. With V trimmed by 4 bases and J by 5 bases, 8 bases remained unmatched. This CDR3 region has 15 residues. Germline V gene lookup returns CDR1 SGHTA and CDR2 FQGNSA. This CDR3 reads CASSSTGGVLTEAFF. CDR3 DNA sequence: TGTGCCAGCAGCTCGACAGGGGGTGTGTTGACTGAAGCTTTCTTT.

This clonotype was recorded a few times. The chain uses TRBV15 and TRBJ2-6; 9 bases are a match to TRBD1. The CDR3 is 20 amino acids. V shed 2 bases, J shed 0 bases, and the junction held 11 bases outside the gene matches. Per germline, CDR1 LNHNV and CDR2 YYDKDF (reference sequence). DNA of the CDR3: TGTGCCACCAGCAGATCCCAATGGACAGGGGTTCTCTCTGGGGCCAACGTCCTGACTTTC. Protein: CATSRSQWTGVLSGANVLTF.

Only a few counts were recorded for this clonotype. The V call is TRBV19, the J call TRBJ1-4; a possible D gene is TRBD1 (5 bases). There are 15 residues in the CDR3. Looked up from germline, CDR1 is LNHDA and CDR2 is SQIVND (reference sequence). V was cut by 3 bases and J by 8 bases, with 16 bases left in between. DNA of the CDR3: TGTGCCAGTAGTATGTGGGGCGGAGGTGAAGAAAAACTGTTTTTT. Protein sequence: CASSMWGGGEEKLFF. The full variable domain, with the rest looked up from reference TRBV19 and TRBJ1-4, is DGGITQSPKYLFRKEGQNVTLSCEQNLNHDAMYWYRQDPGQGLRLIYYSQIVNDFQKGDIAEGYSVSREKKESFPLTVTSAQKNPTAFYLCASSMWGGGEEKLFFGSGTQLSVL.

The CDR3 DNA reads as TGTGCCAGTAGTATCCTGACAGGTACCACAGATACGCAGTATTTT. It is translated as CASSILTGTTDTQYF. V is TRBV19 and J is TRBJ2-3; the D gene is possibly TRBD1 (6 bases). The CDR3 loop spans 15 amino acids. The V gene lost 3 bases and the J gene lost 2 bases, with 12 bases spanning the gap. Per the germline V gene, CDR1 is LNHDA and CDR2 is SQIVND (reference sequence).

This sequence joins TRBV10-2 and TRBJ1-1; D is perhaps TRBD1 (5 bases). Trimming pared 6 bases from V and 3 bases from J, leaving 17 bases between. The germline V gene has CDR1 WSHSY and CDR2 SAAADI. This CDR3 region has 15 residues. Here the CDR3 DNA reads TGCGCCAGCAGATACACCGGGGGTAGAGACACTGAAGCTTTCTTT. Amino acid sequence: CASRYTGGRDTEAFF.